This T cell receptor (beta chain) was observed in a study of CD8+CD57+ T cells in acquired aplastic anemia. Turning to this clonotype: Antigen specificity is unknown. A junction end diverges from the germline sequence, so it may reflect a read error.

According to the study, genomic DNA was the template for TCR beta VDJ and CDR3 profiling. TCRdb ran MiXCR on the reads and lists one entry per CDR3 protein. The data contain approximately 120,000 distinct CDR3 sequences, over 30% of them seen just once; the ten biggest clones take up roughly 2.7%. Study-level findings and limits: Patients and controls were found to share approximately 31 CD8+ CDR3 sequences.

Germline V gives CDR1 LNHDA, CDR2 SQIVND (reference sequence). This CDR3 comprises 11 residues. Patients chosen for sequencing had CD8+CD57+ cells that had expanded, as shown by flow cytometry. This chain joins TRBV19 and TRBJ2-5; 7 positions match TRBD1. The receptor was derived from a human donor with aplastic anemia. Sequenced sample: sorted CD4+, CD8+, or CD8+CD57+ T cells (not recorded which) from PBMCs. The CDR3 nucleotides are TGTGCCAGCGCGACAGGGCAGACCCGGCACTTC. It encodes CASATGQTRHF.